The TCR beta chain described here comes from a study of cytomegalovirus exposure and HLA in healthy donors. Turning to the study itself: Roughly 85 million unique TCRs from HLA-typed donors made up an early data release. Whole-study findings and limits: A later analysis found common viral pathogens apparently linked to several of the most significant clusters. V segments that were indistinguishable, TRBV6-2 and TRBV6-3 among them, were omitted from analysis.

PCR employed 60 Vbeta and 13 Jbeta primers. Clones were sequenced by immunoSEQ multiplex PCR, and TCRdb holds only the in-frame ones, with some missing. Its clone listing holds some 130,000 clones. Concerning this clone: The antigen is unknown.

The CDR3 covers 14 residues. V was clipped by 5 bases and J by 2 bases; unmatched bases: 3. CDR1 and CDR2 from the germline V gene are SGHDN and FVKESK. The V call is TRBV14, the J call TRBJ2-7; 10 positions match TRBD1. The specimen was PBMCs. The clonotype originates from a woman aged 60-70 years in good health and CMV-seronegative. The CDR3 protein is CASSYGQGAYEQYF. CDR3 DNA sequence: TGTGCCAGCAGCTACGGACAGGGGGCCTACGAGCAGTACTTC.